The source of this T cell receptor (beta chain) is a study of T cell responses to AZD1222 COVID-19 vaccine. The CDR3 has 16 residues. Germline lookup yields CDR1 SGHRS and CDR2 YFSETQ. V shed 4 bases and J 0 bases; nucleotides not matched to a gene: 7. A note on this clone: As yet, its antigen is unknown.

TCRdb's table, derived via immunoSEQ multiplex PCR, lists solely in-frame clones and lacks some. The data hold 110,000 or so clones, with about 90% observed a single time. General study findings and limits: Breadth and depth of Spike-specific TCRs rose after two AZD1222 doses.

The sequencing used peripheral blood, collected on day 0 of AZD1222 vaccination. This TCR came from an adult in good health. V gene TRBV5-1 combines with J gene TRBJ1-1, with 9 nucleotides matching TRBD1. Written as DNA, the CDR3 is TGCGCCAGCAGCCCTCGGTGGGACAGGGTGAACACTGAAGCTTTCTTT. It is translated as CASSPRWDRVNTEAFF.